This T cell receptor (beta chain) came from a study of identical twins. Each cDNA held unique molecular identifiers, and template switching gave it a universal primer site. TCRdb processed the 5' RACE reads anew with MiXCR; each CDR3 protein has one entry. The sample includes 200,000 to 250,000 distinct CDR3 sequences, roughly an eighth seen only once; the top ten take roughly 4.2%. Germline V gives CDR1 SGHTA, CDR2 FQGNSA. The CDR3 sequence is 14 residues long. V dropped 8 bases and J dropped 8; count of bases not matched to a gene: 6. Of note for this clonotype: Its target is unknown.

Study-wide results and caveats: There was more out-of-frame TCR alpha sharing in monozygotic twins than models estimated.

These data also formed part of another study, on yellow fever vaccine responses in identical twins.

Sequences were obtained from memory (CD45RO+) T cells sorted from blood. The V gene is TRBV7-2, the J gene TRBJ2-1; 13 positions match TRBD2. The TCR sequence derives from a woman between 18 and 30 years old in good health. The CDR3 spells CASGRTSGSHEQFF. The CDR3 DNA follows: TGTGCCAGCGGCCGGACTAGCGGGAGCCATGAGCAGTTCTTC.